This T cell receptor (beta chain) is drawn from a study of T cell responses to AZD1222 COVID-19 vaccine. General study points: Rises in breadth and depth of Spike-specific TCRs came after two AZD1222 doses. Baseline seropositivity occurred in only a handful of AZD1222 recipients. The reported proportion of spike-specific TCRs targeting unmutated variant regions was nearly half.

Concerning this clone itself: Its antigen is not known. Relative to the germline gene, one junction end is altered; a read error may explain this.

The assay was immunoSEQ multiplex PCR, and TCRdb's table has in-frame clones only and misses some. The repertoire holds roughly 160,000 clones, with more than 90% as singletons. The receptor's source is an adult in good health. The material sequenced was peripheral blood, taken on day 0 of AZD1222 vaccination.

Written as DNA, the CDR3 is TGTGCCAGCAGCCAGCAGGCGGGACAGGGGGTCGCTTTT. This sequence encodes CASSQQAGQGVAF. The chain is built from TRBV14 and TRBJ2-3; 11 bases are a match to TRBD1. The CDR3 spans 13 residues. Germline CDR1 is SGHDN and CDR2 is FVKESK.